These T cell receptor beta chains were read from a single sample in a study of shared clonotypes between healthy human individuals. Data came from immunoSEQ multiplex PCR; TCRdb stores just in-frame clones and leaves some out. The data show fewer than 2.5 million clones, with under 95% seen just once and 0.36% held by the top ten. Sequenced input: naive CD4+ T cells from PBMCs. The receptors here all came from a man aged 18 to 30 in good health. Some clones in this sample may be carry-over from other donors' samples. Each CDR3 is given with its conserved first and last residue. The order of the fields is clone size, J gene, D gene, V gene, CDR3 length, CDR3 protein, CDR3 DNA. D genes are given only for firm matches. The size of a clone is reported for some rows only, either as once, few or many, or as a class for expanded clones.

>.|TRBJ2-5|.|TRBV27|13
CASALGREKTQYF
TGTGCCAGCGCCTTGGGGCGGGAAAAGACCCAGTACTTC
>.|TRBJ1-5|TRBD1|TRBV9|15
CASSVSPQGDQPQHF
TGTGCCAGCAGCGTATCCCCCCAGGGGGATCAGCCCCAGCATTTT
>.|TRBJ2-1|TRBD2|TRBV19|16
CASSRRLSSGYGEQFF
TGTGCCAGTAGTCGCCGGTTGTCTAGCGGTTATGGAGAGCAGTTCTTC
>.|TRBJ1-4|.|TRBV19|15
CASTLPGRKNEKLFF
TGTGCCAGTACCCTACCGGGACGTAAGAATGAAAAACTGTTTTTT
>few|TRBJ1-1|.|TRBV7-3|13
CASSQGQNTEAFF
TGTGCCAGCAGCCAAGGACAGAACACTGAAGCTTTCTTT
>.|TRBJ2-5|TRBD2|TRBV7-2|19
CASSLLSNGLAGAGETQYF
TGTGCCAGCAGCTTACTCTCCAACGGACTAGCGGGAGCGGGGGAGACCCAGTACTTC
>once|TRBJ1-5|.|TRBV7-2|13
CASSFGSNQPQHF
TGTGCCAGCAGCTTTGGCAGCAATCAGCCCCAGCATTTT
>.|TRBJ2-7|TRBD1|TRBV23-1|21
CASSHSGTVLTGQITSYEQYF
TGCGCCAGCAGTCATTCTGGGACAGTTCTCACGGGACAGATTACATCCTACGAGCAGTACTTC
>.|TRBJ2-1|.|TRBV5-1|14
CASSLSGSNNEQFF
TGCGCCAGCAGCCTTAGCGGTTCTAACAATGAGCAGTTCTTC
>once|TRBJ2-3|TRBD2|TRBV18|16
CASSPSERESTDTQYF
TGTGCCAGCTCACCCTCGGAGCGGGAGTCCACAGATACGCAGTATTTT
>.|TRBJ1-2|.|TRBV29-1|13
CSVEGVQPYGYTF
TGCAGCGTTGAAGGCGTCCAACCCTATGGCTACACCTTC